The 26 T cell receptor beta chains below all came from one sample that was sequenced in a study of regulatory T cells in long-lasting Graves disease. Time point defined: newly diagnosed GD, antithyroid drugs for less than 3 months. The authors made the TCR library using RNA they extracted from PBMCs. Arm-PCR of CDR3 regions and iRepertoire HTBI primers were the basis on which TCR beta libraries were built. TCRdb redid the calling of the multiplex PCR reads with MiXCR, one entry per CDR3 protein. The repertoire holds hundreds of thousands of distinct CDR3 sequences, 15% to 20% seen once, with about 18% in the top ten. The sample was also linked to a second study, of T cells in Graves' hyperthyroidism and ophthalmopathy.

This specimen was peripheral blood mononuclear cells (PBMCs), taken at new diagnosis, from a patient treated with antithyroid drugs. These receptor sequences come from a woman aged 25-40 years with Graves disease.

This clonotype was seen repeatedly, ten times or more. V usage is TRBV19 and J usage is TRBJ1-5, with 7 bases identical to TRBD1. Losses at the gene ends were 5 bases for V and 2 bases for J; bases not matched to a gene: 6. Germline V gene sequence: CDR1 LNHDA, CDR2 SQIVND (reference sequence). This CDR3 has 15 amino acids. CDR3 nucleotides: TGTGCCAGTAGTTCCTACAGGGGAGGCAATCAGCCCCAGCATTTT. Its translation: CASSSYRGGNQPQHF. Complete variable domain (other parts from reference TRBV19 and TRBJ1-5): DGGITQSPKYLFRKEGQNVTLSCEQNLNHDAMYWYRQDPGQGLRLIYYSQIVNDFQKGDIAEGYSVSREKKESFPLTVTSAQKNPTAFYLCASSSYRGGNQPQHFGDGTRLSIL.

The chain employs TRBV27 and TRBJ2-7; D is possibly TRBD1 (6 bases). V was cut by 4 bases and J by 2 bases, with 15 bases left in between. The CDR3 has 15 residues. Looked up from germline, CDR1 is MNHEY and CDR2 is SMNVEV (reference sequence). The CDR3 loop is CASSSQGSLPYEQYF. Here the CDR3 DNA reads TGTGCCAGCAGTTCACAGGGATCTCTTCCCTACGAGCAGTACTTC.

The CDR3 loop reads CATSDPGKAYEQYF. The CDR3 DNA follows: TGTGCCACCAGTGACCCGGGAAAAGCCTACGAGCAGTACTTC. The chain uses TRBV24-1 and TRBJ2-7, with D possibly TRBD2 on 5 matching bases. Trimming pared 4 bases from V and 2 bases from J, leaving 11 bases between. The CDR3 has 14 residues. From germline, CDR1 is KGHDR and CDR2 SFDVKD.

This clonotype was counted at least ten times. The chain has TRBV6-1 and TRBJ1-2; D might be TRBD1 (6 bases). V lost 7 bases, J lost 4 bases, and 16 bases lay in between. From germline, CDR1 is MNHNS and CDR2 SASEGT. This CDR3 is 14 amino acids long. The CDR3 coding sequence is TGTGCCAGCACGCAGGGGTTTAGAGGCTATGGCTACACCTTC. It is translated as CASTQGFRGYGYTF.

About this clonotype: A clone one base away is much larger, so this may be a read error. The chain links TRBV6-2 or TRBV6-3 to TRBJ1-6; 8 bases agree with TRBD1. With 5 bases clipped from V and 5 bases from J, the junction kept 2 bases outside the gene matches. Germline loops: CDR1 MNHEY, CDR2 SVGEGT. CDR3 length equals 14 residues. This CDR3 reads CASSPQGDNSPLHF. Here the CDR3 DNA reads TGTGCCAGCAGTCCACAGGGGGATAATTCACCCCTCCACTTT.

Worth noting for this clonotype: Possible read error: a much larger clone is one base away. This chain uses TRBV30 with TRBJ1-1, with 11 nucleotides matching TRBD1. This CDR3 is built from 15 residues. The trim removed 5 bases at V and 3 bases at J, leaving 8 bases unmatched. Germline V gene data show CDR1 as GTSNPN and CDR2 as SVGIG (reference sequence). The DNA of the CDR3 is TGTGCCTGGGGTGCCTGGGGACAGGGGGACACTGAAGCTTTCTTT. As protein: CAWGAWGQGDTEAFF.

CDR3 DNA sequence: TGTGCCACCAGCGAGCTAGGAGGAAGCCTGTTTTTT. Protein product: CATSELGGSLFF. The gene calls are TRBV15 and TRBJ1-4, with D uncertain. The CDR3 contains 12 residues. Trimming shortened V by 5 bases and J by 14 bases, and 15 bases separated the two germline ends. In germline, CDR1 is LNHNV, CDR2 YYDKDF (reference sequence).

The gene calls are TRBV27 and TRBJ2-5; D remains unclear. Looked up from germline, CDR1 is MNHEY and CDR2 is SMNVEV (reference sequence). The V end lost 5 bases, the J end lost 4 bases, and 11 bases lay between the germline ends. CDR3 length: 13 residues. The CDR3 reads CASSPRMLETQYF. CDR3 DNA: TGTGCCAGCAGTCCTCGGATGTTAGAGACCCAGTACTTC.

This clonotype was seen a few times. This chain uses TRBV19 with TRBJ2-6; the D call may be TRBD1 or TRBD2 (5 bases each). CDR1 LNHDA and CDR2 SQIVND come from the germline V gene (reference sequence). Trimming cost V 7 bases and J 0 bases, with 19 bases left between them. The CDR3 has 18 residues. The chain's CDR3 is CASTPLSGTSSGANVLTF. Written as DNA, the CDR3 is TGTGCCAGTACCCCGCTTTCGGGGACCAGCTCTGGGGCCAACGTCCTGACTTTC.

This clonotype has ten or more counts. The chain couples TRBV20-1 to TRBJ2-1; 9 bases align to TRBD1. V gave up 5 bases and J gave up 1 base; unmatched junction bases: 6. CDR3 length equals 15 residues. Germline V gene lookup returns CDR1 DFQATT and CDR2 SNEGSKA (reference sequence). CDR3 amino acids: CSAVPGQGSYNEQFF. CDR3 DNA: TGCAGTGCTGTACCGGGACAGGGTTCCTACAATGAGCAGTTCTTC.

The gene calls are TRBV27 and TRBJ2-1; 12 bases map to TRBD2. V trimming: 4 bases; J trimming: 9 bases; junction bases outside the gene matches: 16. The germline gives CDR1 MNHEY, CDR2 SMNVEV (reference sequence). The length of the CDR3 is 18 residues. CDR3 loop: CASSSGQGGLAGGSEQFF. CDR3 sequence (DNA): TGTGCCAGCAGTTCTGGGCAGGGTGGGCTAGCGGGAGGGAGTGAGCAGTTCTTC.

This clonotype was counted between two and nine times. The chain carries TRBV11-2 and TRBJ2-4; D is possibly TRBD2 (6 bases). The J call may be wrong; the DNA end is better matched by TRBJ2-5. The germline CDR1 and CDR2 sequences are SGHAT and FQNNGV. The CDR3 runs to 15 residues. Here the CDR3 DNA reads TGTGCCAGCAGCCTACGGAGCGGGTTATGGGAGACCCAGTACTTC. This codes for CASSLRSGLWETQYF.

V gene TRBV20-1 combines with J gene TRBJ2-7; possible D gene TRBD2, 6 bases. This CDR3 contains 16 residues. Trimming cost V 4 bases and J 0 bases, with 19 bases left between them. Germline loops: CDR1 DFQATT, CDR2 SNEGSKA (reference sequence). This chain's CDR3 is CSATELGGGRSYEQYF. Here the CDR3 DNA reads TGCAGTGCTACCGAATTGGGGGGAGGCCGCTCCTACGAGCAGTACTTC.

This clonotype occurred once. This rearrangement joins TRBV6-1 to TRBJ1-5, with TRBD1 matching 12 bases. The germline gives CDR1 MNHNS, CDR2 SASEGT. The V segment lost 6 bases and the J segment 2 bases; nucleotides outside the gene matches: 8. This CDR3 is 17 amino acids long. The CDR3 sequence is CASRPGQGALGNQPQHF. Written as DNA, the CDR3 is TGTGCCAGCAGGCCGGGACAGGGGGCCTTGGGCAATCAGCCCCAGCATTTT.

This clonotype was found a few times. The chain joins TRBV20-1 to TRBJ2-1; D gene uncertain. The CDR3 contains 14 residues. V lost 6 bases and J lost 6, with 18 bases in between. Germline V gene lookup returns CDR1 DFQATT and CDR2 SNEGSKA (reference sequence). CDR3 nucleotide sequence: TGCAGTGCAATAAGACCACGAAGTGGCAATGAGCAGTTCTTC. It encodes CSAIRPRSGNEQFF.

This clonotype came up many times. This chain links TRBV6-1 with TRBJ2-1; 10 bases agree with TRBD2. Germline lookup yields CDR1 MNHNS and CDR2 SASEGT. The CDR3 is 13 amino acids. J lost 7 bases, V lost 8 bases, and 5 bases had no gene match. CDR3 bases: TGTGCCAGCTCGGCTAGCGGGAGAAATGAGCAGTTCTTC. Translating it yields CASSASGRNEQFF.

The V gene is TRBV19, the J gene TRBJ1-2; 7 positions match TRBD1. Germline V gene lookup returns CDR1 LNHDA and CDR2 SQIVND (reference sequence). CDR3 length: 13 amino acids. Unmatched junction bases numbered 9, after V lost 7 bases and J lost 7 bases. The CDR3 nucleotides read TGTGCCAGTATTGGGCTCAGGACAGGTGGCTACACCTTC. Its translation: CASIGLRTGGYTF.

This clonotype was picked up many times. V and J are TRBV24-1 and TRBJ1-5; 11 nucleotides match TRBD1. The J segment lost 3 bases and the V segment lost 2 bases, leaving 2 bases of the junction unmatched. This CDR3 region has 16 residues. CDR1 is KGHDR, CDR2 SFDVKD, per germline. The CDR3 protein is CATSDWTGGLNQPQHF. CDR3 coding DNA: TGTGCCACCAGTGATTGGACAGGGGGCCTCAATCAGCCCCAGCATTTT.

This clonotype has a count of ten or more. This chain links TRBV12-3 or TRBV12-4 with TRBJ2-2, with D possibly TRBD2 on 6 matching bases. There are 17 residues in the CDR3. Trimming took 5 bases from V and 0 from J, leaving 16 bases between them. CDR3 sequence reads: CASSARAGTSNTGELFF. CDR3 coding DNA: TGTGCCAGCAGTGCTCGGGCGGGGACCTCGAACACCGGGGAGCTGTTTTTT.

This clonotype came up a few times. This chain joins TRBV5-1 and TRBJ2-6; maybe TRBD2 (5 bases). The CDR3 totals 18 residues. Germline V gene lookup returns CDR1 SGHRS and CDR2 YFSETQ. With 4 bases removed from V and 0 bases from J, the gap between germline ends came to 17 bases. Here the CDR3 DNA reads TGCGCCAGCAGCCTGGATAATGCGGGCCGCTCTGGGGCCAACGTCCTGACTTTC. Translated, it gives CASSLDNAGRSGANVLTF.

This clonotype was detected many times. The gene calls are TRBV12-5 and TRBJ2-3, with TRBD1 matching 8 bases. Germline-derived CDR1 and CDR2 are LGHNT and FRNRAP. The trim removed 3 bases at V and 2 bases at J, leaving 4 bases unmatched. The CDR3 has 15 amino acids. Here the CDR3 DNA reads TGTGCTAGTGGTTTTGGACAGGGTAACACAGATACGCAGTATTTT. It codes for CASGFGQGNTDTQYF.

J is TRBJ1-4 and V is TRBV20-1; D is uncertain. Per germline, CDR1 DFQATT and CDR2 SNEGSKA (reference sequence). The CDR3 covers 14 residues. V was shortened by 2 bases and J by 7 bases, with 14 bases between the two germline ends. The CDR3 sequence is CSARPDLRGEKLFF. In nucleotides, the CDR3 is TGCAGTGCTAGACCCGATCTACGAGGTGAAAAACTGTTTTTT.

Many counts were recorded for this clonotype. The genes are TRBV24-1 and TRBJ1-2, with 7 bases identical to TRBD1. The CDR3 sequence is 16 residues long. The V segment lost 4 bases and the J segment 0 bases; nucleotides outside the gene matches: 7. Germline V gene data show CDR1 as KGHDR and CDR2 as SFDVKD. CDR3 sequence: CATSDAGTVTNYGYTF. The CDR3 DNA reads TGTGCCACCAGTGACGCCGGGACAGTCACTAACTATGGCTACACCTTC.

The CDR3 reads CASSLSDSGNTIYF. CDR3 nucleotide sequence: TGCGCCAGCAGCTTATCCGACTCTGGAAACACCATATATTTT. The chain combines TRBV5-1 with TRBJ1-3; D uncertain. Trimming removed 2 bases at V and 0 bases at J, with 6 bases between. This CDR3 has 14 amino acids. The germline CDR1 and CDR2 sequences are SGHRS and YFSETQ.

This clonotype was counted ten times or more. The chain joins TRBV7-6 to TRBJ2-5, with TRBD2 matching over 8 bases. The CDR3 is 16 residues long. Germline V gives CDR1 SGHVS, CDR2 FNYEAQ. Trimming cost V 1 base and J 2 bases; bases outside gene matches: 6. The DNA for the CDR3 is TGTGCCAGCAGCTTAGAGCGACCTAGCGGGCAAGAGACCCAGTACTTC. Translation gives CASSLERPSGQETQYF. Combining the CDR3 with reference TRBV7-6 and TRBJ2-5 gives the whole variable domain GAGVSQSPRYKVTKRGQDVALRCDPISGHVSLYWYRQALGQGPEFLTYFNYEAQQDKSGLPNDRFSAERPEGSISTLTIQRTEQRDSAMYRCASSLERPSGQETQYFGPGTRLLVL.

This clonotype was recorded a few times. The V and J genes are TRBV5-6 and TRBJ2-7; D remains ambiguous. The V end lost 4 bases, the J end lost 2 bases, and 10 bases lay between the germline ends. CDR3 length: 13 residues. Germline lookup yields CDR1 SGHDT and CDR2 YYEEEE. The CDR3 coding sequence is TGTGCCAGCAGCCTGACGGTTACCTACGAGCAGTACTTC. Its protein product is CASSLTVTYEQYF.